This is a list of T cell receptor beta chains from one sample in a study of blood T cells in healthy people across ages. Using its own MiXCR run on the 5' RACE reads, TCRdb lists one record per CDR3 protein. The sample lists hundreds of thousands of distinct CDR3 sequences; around 24% were seen once. This sample also appeared in a second study, on T cells of mothers and their children.

What was sequenced was blood. These TCRs come from a boy between 10 and 17 years old in good health. The CDR3 runs from the conserved cysteine through the conserved F or W. Fields, in order: D gene, V gene, CDR3 length, J gene, clone size, CDR3 protein, CDR3 DNA. A D gene is named only where the DNA matches it firmly. The size entry is marked missing in some rows and otherwise reads once, few, many or a size class.

D gene: TRBD1
V gene: TRBV27
CDR3 length: 14
J gene: TRBJ1-6
clone size: .
CDR3 protein: CASTTGTGNSPLHF
CDR3 DNA: TGTGCCAGCACTACCGGGACAGGGAATTCACCCCTCCACTTT

D gene: TRBD1
V gene: TRBV7-9
CDR3 length: 15
J gene: TRBJ2-5
clone size: .
CDR3 protein: CASSIGDRVVETQYF
CDR3 DNA: TGTGCCAGCAGCATAGGGGACAGGGTAGTGGAGACCCAGTACTTC

D gene: TRBD2
V gene: TRBV20-1
CDR3 length: 18
J gene: TRBJ2-1
clone size: few
CDR3 protein: CSARDPQGGISSYNEQFF
CDR3 DNA: TGCAGTGCTAGAGATCCCCAGGGAGGGATCAGCTCCTACAATGAGCAGTTCTTC

D gene: .
V gene: TRBV9
CDR3 length: 15
J gene: TRBJ1-3
clone size: .
CDR3 protein: CASSVGFSSGNTIYF
CDR3 DNA: TGTGCCAGCAGCGTAGGGTTCAGCTCTGGAAACACCATATATTTT

D gene: .
V gene: TRBV12-5
CDR3 length: 13
J gene: TRBJ2-1
clone size: few
CDR3 protein: CARPVLPYNEQFF
CDR3 DNA: TGTGCTAGGCCGGTCCTGCCCTACAATGAGCAGTTCTTC

D gene: .
V gene: TRBV5-5
CDR3 length: 15
J gene: TRBJ2-5
clone size: many
CDR3 protein: CASSLVWTKQETQYF
CDR3 DNA: TGTGCCAGCAGCTTGGTCTGGACTAAGCAAGAGACCCAGTACTTC

D gene: TRBD1
V gene: TRBV27
CDR3 length: 13
J gene: TRBJ2-1
clone size: .
CDR3 protein: CATAGQGYNEQFF
CDR3 DNA: TGTGCCACCGCGGGACAGGGTTACAATGAGCAGTTCTTC

D gene: TRBD1
V gene: TRBV14
CDR3 length: 15
J gene: TRBJ2-1
clone size: few
CDR3 protein: CASSPGQALTGEQFF
CDR3 DNA: TGTGCCAGCAGCCCCGGACAGGCTTTAACTGGGGAGCAGTTCTTC

D gene: TRBD2
V gene: TRBV28
CDR3 length: 16
J gene: TRBJ2-7
clone size: .
CDR3 protein: CASSSGGLAALYEQYF
CDR3 DNA: TGTGCCAGCAGTTCCGGTGGGCTAGCGGCACTCTACGAGCAGTACTTC

D gene: .
V gene: TRBV29-1
CDR3 length: 12
J gene: TRBJ1-4
clone size: many
CDR3 protein: CSVEGNRGELFF
CDR3 DNA: TGCAGCGTTGAAGGAAATCGGGGGGAACTGTTTTTT